The present entry profiles one T cell receptor (beta chain) with its context. Its specificity is unknown. A read error may account for a junction end that differs from germline. The sample comes from a study of cytomegalovirus exposure and HLA in healthy donors. Findings and limits, study-wide: TCR beta sequences reportedly predicted most subjects' HLA-A and HLA-B alleles accurately.

Primers included in the PCR were 60 Vbeta and 13 Jbeta primers. The data were produced by immunoSEQ multiplex PCR, yet TCRdb's version contains in-frame clones alone and is incomplete. Of some 120,000 clones listed, about 73% are singletons. This CDR3 is 15 amino acids long. The germline V gene has CDR1 SGHTA and CDR2 FQGNSA. Input material: PBMCs. The chain combines TRBV7-2 with TRBJ1-5; D unresolved. This sequence originates from a woman between 40 and 50 years old in good health and CMV-seropositive. CDR3 sequence reads: CASSLVPFSNQLQHF. The CDR3 DNA sequence: TGTGCCAGCAGCTTAGTGCCGTTTAGCAATCAGCTCCAGCATTTT.